Sequencing of this T cell receptor (beta chain) was carried out in a study of cytomegalovirus exposure and HLA in healthy donors. PCR employed 60 Vbeta and 13 Jbeta primers. Clones were sequenced by immunoSEQ multiplex PCR, and TCRdb holds only the in-frame ones, with some missing. Of 150,000 or so clones in the sample, approximately 80% were seen once. Germline V gives CDR1 KGHSH, CDR2 LQKENI. V was cut by 3 bases and J by 1 base, with 9 bases left in between. The CDR3 covers 14 residues. Sequenced material: PBMCs. This TCR was sampled from a woman aged 18-30 years in good health and CMV-seropositive. The V and J genes are TRBV18 and TRBJ1-1, with D perhaps matching TRBD1 (5 bases). CDR3 loop: CASSPSTENTEAFF. The CDR3 DNA reads TGTGCCAGCTCACCCTCGACAGAGAACACTGAAGCTTTCTTT.